Each of the 3 T cell receptor beta chains below was sequenced from the same sample in a study of regulatory T cells in long-lasting Graves disease. Time point specified: persistent/refractory GD, antithyroid drugs over 5 years with positive TRAb. PBMC RNA served as the TCR library source. With iRepertoire HTBI primers and Arm-PCR of CDR3 regions, TCR beta libraries were built. MiXCR, run by TCRdb on the multiplex PCR reads, gives a single entry per CDR3 protein. The data hold some 440,000 distinct CDR3 sequences, with under 25% observed a single time. This specimen was peripheral blood mononuclear cells (PBMCs), taken when the disease was refractory, from a patient treated with antithyroid drugs. All receptors come from a female donor with Graves disease.

V and J are TRBV9 and TRBJ2-3; the match to TRBD1 covers 7 bases. Looked up from germline, CDR1 is SGDLS and CDR2 is YYNGEE. With 0 bases clipped from V and 1 base from J, the junction kept 2 bases outside the gene matches. The CDR3 loop spans 15 amino acids. CDR3 bases: TGTGCCAGCAGCGTAGACGACAGGGGCACAGATACGCAGTATTTT. Its translation: CASSVDDRGTDTQYF.

The table lists this clonotype with a few counts. V usage is TRBV19 and J usage is TRBJ2-7; D could derive from TRBD1 or TRBD2 (6 bases each). The CDR3 runs to 17 residues. V lost 3 bases to trimming and J lost 3 bases, with 21 bases between them. The germline V gene has CDR1 LNHDA and CDR2 SQIVND (reference sequence). The CDR3 here is CASSILGGNTMYYEQYF. The CDR3 DNA reads as TGTGCCAGTAGTATTCTCGGGGGCAATACTATGTACTACGAGCAGTACTTC.

This clonotype has at least ten counts. The V gene is TRBV12-3 or TRBV12-4, the J gene TRBJ1-4; 9 bases are shared with TRBD1. J lost 9 bases, V lost 8 bases, and 10 bases had no gene match. The CDR3 runs to 14 residues. CDR3: CASGIQGAPQKLFF. In DNA, the CDR3 is TGTGCCAGCGGGATACAGGGGGCGCCCCAAAAACTGTTTTTT.